Below, one T cell receptor (beta chain) is given with its context. The data belong to a study of blood T cell repertoires in COVID-19. Study overall: Acute and convalescent COVID-19 specimens originated in the United States, Italy and Spain. T cells, B-cell-depleted T cells, or PBMCs provided the cDNA or gDNA that served as material.

J was trimmed by 10 bases and V by 3 bases; bases with no gene match: 17. Germline lookup yields CDR1 KGHSH and CDR2 LQKENI. This CDR3 contains 16 residues. Original handling: It was from reference gene primer amplification that nucleated cell counts were estimated. Clones were sequenced by immunoSEQ multiplex PCR, and TCRdb holds only the in-frame ones, with some missing. Clone size and the V and J calls come from that table; the DNA yielded D and trimming. The data contain over 250,000 clones, around 85% of them singletons. The sample comprised peripheral blood. The rearrangement joins TRBV18 to TRBJ1-2, with 7 bases lining up with TRBD1. The sequence was collected from a woman in her 70s with acute or convalescent COVID-19. The CDR3 spells CASSPRTGRARANYTF. The CDR3, as DNA: TGTGCCAGCTCACCGCGGACAGGCAGGGCCAGGGCTAACTACACCTTC.